This TCR beta chain was sequenced for a study of T cells of healthy individuals. This clonotype was seen only a few times. MiXCR, run by TCRdb on the 5' RACE reads, gives a single entry per CDR3 protein. The data contain 60,000 to 70,000 distinct CDR3 sequences, 15% to 20% of them singletons. Germline CDR1 is SGDLS and CDR2 is YYNGEE. This CDR3 region has 15 residues. Trimming cost V 0 bases and J 4 bases, with 13 bases left between them. This sequence was found in a human donor in good health. The chain couples TRBV9 to TRBJ2-5; D uncertain. This CDR3 is CASSVASPGRETQYF. CDR3 nucleotide sequence: TGTGCCAGCAGCGTAGCCTCCCCAGGACGAGAGACCCAGTACTTC.